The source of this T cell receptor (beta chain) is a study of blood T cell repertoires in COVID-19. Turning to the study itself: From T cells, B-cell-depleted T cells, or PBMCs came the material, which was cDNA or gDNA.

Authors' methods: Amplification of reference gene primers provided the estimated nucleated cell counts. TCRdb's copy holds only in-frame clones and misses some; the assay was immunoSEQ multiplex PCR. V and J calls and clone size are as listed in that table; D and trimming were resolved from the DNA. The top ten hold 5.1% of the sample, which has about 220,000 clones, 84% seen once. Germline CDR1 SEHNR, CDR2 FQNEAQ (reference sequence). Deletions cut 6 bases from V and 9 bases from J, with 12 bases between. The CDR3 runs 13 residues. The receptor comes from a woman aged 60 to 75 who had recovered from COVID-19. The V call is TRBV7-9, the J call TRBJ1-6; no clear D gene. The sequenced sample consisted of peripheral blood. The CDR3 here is CASRKVEGSPLHF. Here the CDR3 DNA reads TGTGCCAGCAGAAAGGTAGAGGGTTCACCCCTCCACTTT.